This TCR beta chain was identified during a study of blood T cells in healthy people across ages. Study background: Per every two T cells, about one barcoded beta molecule was captured by template switching. Broader study findings: Those diversity estimates obtained from one million T cells were thought to be underestimates.

To note about this clonotype: The antigen remains unidentified.

V shed 7 bases and J shed 1 base, with 10 bases lying between them. Germline CDR1 and CDR2: SEHNR and FQNEAQ (reference sequence). The CDR3 consists of 13 residues. Combining a sample-barcoded 5' primer with a J-beta primer mix, a second PCR ran for about 7 to 12 cycles. TCRdb reprocessed the 5' RACE reads with MiXCR, giving one entry per CDR3 protein. Of fewer than 2,000,000 distinct CDR3 sequences listed, roughly 32% are singletons. This sequence joins TRBV7-9 and TRBJ1-1, with D possibly matching TRBD1 (5 bases). This TCR came from a woman aged 25 to 39 in good health. Sequenced: blood. This chain's CDR3 is CASNRFGNTEAFF. In nucleotides, the CDR3 is TGTGCCAGCAACAGGTTTGGGAACACTGAAGCTTTCTTT. Full variable domain (outside the CDR3, taken from reference TRBV7-9 and TRBJ1-1): DTGVSQNPRHKITKRGQNVTFRCDPISEHNRLYWYRQTLGQGPEFLTYFQNEAQLEKSRLLSDRFSAERPKGSFSTLEIQRTEQGDSAMYLCASNRFGNTEAFFGQGTRLTVV.